This record covers a single T cell receptor (beta chain). What it binds is unknown. The data are from a study of beta chain features in type 1 diabetes. Study-level findings and limits: A moderate, significant TCRB CDR3 shortening appeared in type 1 diabetes across four CD4+ subsets. Any HLA-type effect on TCRB rearrangement remained unresolved here.

The CDR3 has 14 amino acids. Trimming shortened V by 6 bases and J by 3 bases, and 14 bases separated the two germline ends. In germline, CDR1 is KGHSH, CDR2 LQKENI. All of the isolated RNA was reverse transcribed, so expressed TCRB transcripts were sequenced. Here immunoSEQ multiplex PCR was the method, and the copy in TCRdb shows in-frame clones only, minus some. The repertoire holds fewer than 400,000 clones, with 9.3% as singletons. Every donor provided one heparinised blood draw, which averaged around 110 mL. CD4+ naive, central memory, regulatory and stem cell-like memory subsets were isolated by sorting on CD45RO/CCR7/CD25/CD127/CD95/CD27. Each population that was sorted was more than 95% pure.

The TCR originated in a man aged 25 to 40 with type 1 diabetes. V usage is TRBV18 and J usage is TRBJ1-2; a possible D gene is TRBD1 (6 bases). Source material: central memory CD4+ T cells from blood. CDR3 bases: TGTGCCAGCTCCCGATCGGGGGCGGACTATGGCTACACCTTC. Its translation is CASSRSGADYGYTF.